This T cell receptor (beta chain) was captured in a study of siplizumab effects on memory and regulatory T cells. The J segment lost 7 bases and the V segment lost 4 bases, leaving 8 bases of the junction unmatched. CDR1 and CDR2 (germline): MGHDK, SYGVNS. The CDR3 length is 14 residues. On this clone itself: Its antigen remains unknown.

Points from the study as a whole: Siplizumab, the agent tested, significantly reduced alloreactive sequences traceable to unstimulated CD4+ memory cells. Suppressive capability of dividing Tregs from siplizumab cultures went unverified. Naive T cells, seemingly more diverse than memory cells, seemed major alloresponse contributors.

Sequencing of each sample assayed approximately 10^5 TCR templates. The assay was immunoSEQ multiplex PCR, and TCRdb's table has in-frame clones only and misses some. The sample lists around 86,000 clones, around 94% occurring once. The source is a human donor in good health. The chain is built from TRBV25-1 and TRBJ1-2; 8 positions agree with TRBD1. The sample taken for sequencing was non-Treg CD4+ T cells sorted from blood. CDR3 in DNA: TGTGCCAGCAGTGCCCACGCAGGGGGCCTTGGCTACACCTTC. It translates to CASSAHAGGLGYTF.